These 17 T cell receptor beta chains were all obtained from the same sample, sequenced in a study of T cells in Graves' hyperthyroidism and ophthalmopathy. Researchers took RNA transcripts and amplified the TCR beta CDR3 regions from them. With the HTBI primer set, the TCR CDR3 went through a first round of RT-PCR. TCRdb re-analysed the multiplex PCR reads in MiXCR, keeping a single row per CDR3 protein. The table has more than 500,000 distinct CDR3 sequences, about 16% seen once. Sequencing was performed on blood. These receptors were taken from a woman aged 30 to 39 with Graves' ophthalmopathy.

In its sample, this clonotype was seen many times. This chain uses TRBV5-1 with TRBJ2-7; the match to TRBD2 covers 13 bases. V shed 3 bases and J 4 bases; nucleotides not matched to a gene: 7. The CDR3 consists of 16 residues. CDR1 is SGHRS and CDR2 is YFSETQ in the germline V gene. The CDR3 nucleotides read TGCGCCAGCAGCTCCTTAGGACTAGCGGGAGATTACGAGCAGTACTTC. Translating gives CASSSLGLAGDYEQYF.

This clonotype has just a few counts. The chain couples TRBV15 to TRBJ2-7; 9 nucleotides match TRBD1. The CDR3 is made up of 16 amino acids. V shed 3 bases and J 3 bases; nucleotides not matched to a gene: 9. The germline gives CDR1 LNHNV, CDR2 YYDKDF (reference sequence). CDR3 sequence reads: CATSSTTGGASYEQYF. CDR3 nucleotide sequence: TGTGCCACCAGCAGTACTACAGGGGGCGCAAGCTACGAGCAGTACTTC. The full variable domain, in which reference TRBV15 and TRBJ2-7 provide the parts outside the CDR3, is DAMVIQNPRYQVTQFGKPVTLSCSQTLNHNVMYWYQQKSSQAPKLLFHYYDKDFNNEADTPDNFQSRRPNTSFCFLDIRSPGLGDTAMYLCATSSTTGGASYEQYFGPGTRLTVT.

J is TRBJ2-5 and V is TRBV27; 7 bases map to TRBD1. V lost 3 bases and J lost 2; bases outside the gene matches: 12. The germline gives CDR1 MNHEY, CDR2 SMNVEV (reference sequence). This CDR3 is 17 amino acids long. CDR3 sequence (DNA): TGTGCCAGCAGTTTTCTTCCTCCGGGACAGCTACAAGAGACCCAGTACTTC. Protein sequence: CASSFLPPGQLQETQYF.

The chain has TRBV2 and TRBJ2-2, with D hard to call. CDR1 and CDR2 (germline): SNHLY, FYNNEI. The CDR3 totals 14 residues. V was pared by 7 bases and J by 0 bases, with 9 bases between. Written as DNA, the CDR3 is TGTGCCAGCACGGGCGGAGCGAACACCGGGGAGCTGTTTTTT. It specifies CASTGGANTGELFF.

This clonotype was seen at least ten times. This chain uses TRBV11-1 with TRBJ2-3, with TRBD2 matching 8 bases. The ends lost 5 bases at V and 3 bases at J; junction bases unmatched: 10. Germline-derived CDR1 and CDR2 are SGHAT and FQDESV (reference sequence). CDR3 size: 16 residues. The DNA for the CDR3 is TGTGCCAGCAGCCGTCTGAAGCGGGAGTCAACAGATACGCAGTATTTT. This encodes CASSRLKRESTDTQYF. Full variable domain (outside the CDR3, taken from reference TRBV11-1 and TRBJ2-3): EAEVAQSPRYKITEKSQAVAFWCDPISGHATLYWYRQILGQGPELLVQFQDESVVDDSQLPKDRFSAERLKGVDSTLKIQPAELGDSAMYLCASSRLKRESTDTQYFGPGTRLTVL.

Many counts were recorded for this clonotype. The rearrangement uses TRBV11-3 and TRBJ2-1; D is unclear. The ends were cut back, 2 bases at V and 5 bases at J, with 10 bases in the middle. The CDR3 spans 14 residues. Germline V lookup: CDR1 SGHNT, CDR2 YENEEA. For the CDR3, the DNA is TGTGCCAGCAGCTTATACAGATCGGACAATGAGCAGTTCTTC. The encoded protein is CASSLYRSDNEQFF.

This chain uses TRBV3-1 with TRBJ2-3; 11 bases match TRBD2. V trimming: 5 bases; J trimming: 5 bases; junction bases outside the gene matches: 12. The CDR3 extends over 17 amino acids. CDR1 and CDR2 from the germline V gene are LGHDT and YNNKEL (reference sequence). The CDR3 DNA reads as TGTGCCAGCAGCTCCCGGTTAGCGGGAGGGCGTATAGATACGCAGTATTTT. Its translation: CASSSRLAGGRIDTQYF.

This clonotype appeared many times. The V and J genes are TRBV5-1 and TRBJ2-2, with D possibly matching TRBD1 (8 bases). The CDR3 length is 15 residues. Germline V lookup: CDR1 SGHRS, CDR2 YFSETQ. Trimming left V 1 base short and J 5 bases short, with 12 bases between. The CDR3 is CASSLIQGGTGELFF. DNA for the CDR3: TGCGCCAGCAGCTTGATACAGGGGGGGACCGGGGAGCTGTTTTTT. The full variable domain, with the rest looked up from reference TRBV5-1 and TRBJ2-2, is KAGVTQTPRYLIKTRGQQVTLSCSPISGHRSVSWYQQTPGQGLQFLFEYFSETQRNKGNFPGRFSGRQFSNSRSEMNVSTLELGDSALYLCASSLIQGGTGELFFGEGSRLTVL.

This clonotype was observed a few times. The junction differs from germline at one of its ends, possibly a read error. The V and J genes are TRBV7-7 and TRBJ2-7, with D perhaps matching TRBD1 (7 bases). This CDR3 region has 15 residues. CDR1 is SSHAT, CDR2 FNYEAQ, per germline (reference sequence). The CDR3 sequence is CASSLAAGQRAEQYF. CDR3 bases: TGTGCTAGCAGCTTAGCGGCGGGACAGAGGGCTGAGCAGTACTTC.

The rearrangement links TRBV6-1 to TRBJ1-5, with TRBD1 matching 11 bases. V trimming: 5 bases; J trimming: 6 bases; junction bases outside the gene matches: 9. Germline loops: CDR1 MNHNS, CDR2 SASEGT. This CDR3 is built from 16 residues. CDR3 loop: CASSHTGTGGGQPQHF. The CDR3 DNA reads TGTGCCAGCAGTCACACCGGGACAGGGGGAGGTCAGCCCCAGCATTTT.

The genes are TRBV6-2 or TRBV6-3 and TRBJ2-5, with 10 bases matching TRBD2. The CDR3 is made up of 17 amino acids. The J segment lost 7 bases and the V segment lost 4 bases, leaving 15 bases of the junction unmatched. Germline CDR1 is MNHEY and CDR2 is SVGEGT. For the CDR3, the DNA is TGTGCCAGCAGTTCCCGGACTAGCGGACCGTTAATGGGGACCCAGTACTTC. Amino acid sequence: CASSSRTSGPLMGTQYF.

The rearrangement joins TRBV4-3 to TRBJ2-7; 7 nucleotides match TRBD1. This CDR3 region has 16 residues. J lost 0 bases, V lost 3 bases, and 8 bases had no gene match. Germline V gene data show CDR1 as LGHNA and CDR2 as YSLEER. CDR3 DNA sequence: TGCGCCAGCAGCCAGAATCCGGGACAGTCCTCCTACGAGCAGTACTTC. Encoded protein: CASSQNPGQSSYEQYF.

The chain has TRBV28 and TRBJ2-2; 8 nucleotides line up with TRBD2. This CDR3 region has 15 residues. Germline V gene data show CDR1 as MDHEN and CDR2 as SYDVKM. J lost 5 bases, V lost 7 bases, and 9 bases had no gene match. CDR3 sequence (DNA): TGTGCCAGCACCAGAGGAGTAGCGGGGACCGGGGAGCTGTTTTTT. Protein: CASTRGVAGTGELFF. The full variable domain, completed using reference TRBV28 and TRBJ2-2, is DVKVTQSSRYLVKRTGEKVFLECVQDMDHENMFWYRQDPGLGLRLIYFSYDVKMKEKGDIPEGYSVSREKKERFSLILESASTNQTSMYLCASTRGVAGTGELFFGEGSRLTVL.

This clonotype occurred many times. The V gene is TRBV11-3, the J gene TRBJ2-1; unclear D gene. The CDR3 is 15 residues long. With 3 bases removed from V and 0 bases from J, the gap between germline ends came to 9 bases. Germline assignment: CDR1 SGHNT and CDR2 YENEEA. CDR3 coding DNA: TGTGCCAGCAGCTTGGGCTTCAGCTCCTACAATGAGCAGTTCTTC. Protein: CASSLGFSSYNEQFF.

This clonotype has a count of ten or more. The V call is TRBV12-3 or TRBV12-4, the J call TRBJ2-2, with 9 bases that match TRBD1. This CDR3 is 17 amino acids long. Trimming cost V 6 bases and J 5 bases; bases outside gene matches: 13. CDR3 coding DNA: TGTGCCAGCAGGGACAGGGGCCCCGGCCTAGAAACCGGGGAGCTGTTTTTT. This translates into CASRDRGPGLETGELFF.

This clonotype was seen only a few times. This chain links TRBV29-1 with TRBJ2-5; D may be TRBD2 (6 bases). Looked up from germline, CDR1 is SQVTM and CDR2 is ANQGSEA. The length of the CDR3 is 12 residues. Trimming pared 6 bases from V and 1 base from J, leaving 9 bases between. The CDR3 nucleotides are TGCAGCGTCGGGACTTCCCAAGAGACCCAGTACTTC. Protein sequence: CSVGTSQETQYF.

This clonotype showed up just a few times. The rearrangement uses TRBV7-2 and TRBJ2-1, with D possibly TRBD2 on 6 matching bases. The germline V and J ends were trimmed by 11 bases and 9 bases, with 23 bases remaining between them. Germline V gives CDR1 SGHTA, CDR2 FQGNSA. CDR3 length: 14 residues. The CDR3 loop is CAVRREGGTFEQFF. The CDR3 nucleotides are TGTGCCGTACGGAGGGAAGGAGGGACGTTTGAGCAGTTCTTC.